The rows below give T cell receptor beta chains drawn from one sample of a study of PD-L1 blockade in urothelial cancer. Using immunoSEQ multiplex PCR, the repertoire was profiled, and TCRdb retains in-frame clones only, with some absent. The sample consists of approximately 47,000 clones, more than 80% of them appearing once. This material consisted of PBMCs, taken around atezolizumab (anti-PD-L1) treatment. The source of these receptors is a man in his 70s with urothelial cancer. The CDR3 runs from the conserved cysteine through the conserved F or W. D genes are given only for firm matches. Size values are once, few and many counts, or a class for expanded clones, and some rows have none.

TRBV7-9	NA	TRBJ1-1	NA	TGTGCCAGCAGCTTGGCAGGAGGCGATGCTTTCTTT	CASSLAGGDAFF
TRBV6-1	NA	TRBJ2-4	NA	TGTGCCAGCAGTGGCGGCGACCACAAAAACATTCAGTACTTC	CASSGGDHKNIQYF
TRBV4-2	NA	TRBJ2-6	TRBD2	TGTGCCAGCAGCCAAGCCCTAGCGGGGGTCCGCCTCTCTGGGGCCAACGTCCTGACTTTC	CASSQALAGVRLSGANVLTF
TRBV5-4	NA	TRBJ2-7	TRBD2	TGTGCCAGCAGCCAAGGGACTAGCGGGACCTCCTACGAGCAGTACTTC	CASSQGTSGTSYEQYF
TRBV4-1	once	TRBJ1-5	NA	TGCGCCAGCAGCCAAGACCAACAGGGTTGGAATCAGCCCCAGCATTTT	CASSQDQQGWNQPQHF
TRBV21-1	NA	TRBJ1-5	NA	TGTGCCAGCAGCAAAGCCGGGACAGCGTCTAATCAGCCCCAGCATTTT	CASSKAGTASNQPQHF
TRBV28	NA	TRBJ1-4	NA	TGTGCCAGCAGTTTAAGCCCAGCGGGGACGGAGGGTGAAAAACTGTTTTTT	CASSLSPAGTEGEKLFF
TRBV5-4	once	TRBJ2-3	TRBD2	TGTGCCAGCAAGGGCGGGAGTTCAGATACGCAGTATTTT	CASKGGSSDTQYF
TRBV28	NA	TRBJ1-2	TRBD1	TGTGCCAGCACCCAACAGGGGGCGTTTCCCTATGGCTACACCTTC	CASTQQGAFPYGYTF
TRBV7-7	NA	TRBJ2-5	NA	TGTGCTAGCAGCTTAGGGCCTTCGGGGGAGACCCAGTACTTC	CASSLGPSGETQYF
TRBV11-2	NA	TRBJ2-1	TRBD2	TGTGCCAGCAGCTCAAGACTAGCGGGACGCAATGAGCAGTTCTTC	CASSSRLAGRNEQFF
TRBV7-8	NA	TRBJ2-3	TRBD2	TGTGCCAGCAGCCGTGAGCGGGAGGGCACAGATACGCAGTATTTT	CASSREREGTDTQYF
TRBV30	NA	TRBJ1-1	NA	TGTGCCTGGAGTGTCGCTCGGGGGAACACTGAAGCTTTCTTT	CAWSVARGNTEAFF
TRBV11-2	NA	TRBJ2-3	TRBD2	TGTGCCAGCAGCTTAGCTAGCGGAAGCACAGATACGCAGTATTTT	CASSLASGSTDTQYF
TRBV2	few	TRBJ2-7	TRBD1	TGTGCCAGCAGGAGGGACAGGGGCTCGTACGAGCAGTACTTC	CASRRDRGSYEQYF
TRBV28	NA	TRBJ2-7	NA	TGTGCCAGCAGCCCCGGGACTCCCATATACGAGCAGTACTTC	CASSPGTPIYEQYF
TRBV19	NA	TRBJ1-1	NA	TGTGCCAGTAGTATAGCCCCCTGGGGAGGGACTGAAGCTTTCTTT	CASSIAPWGGTEAFF
TRBV20-1	NA	TRBJ2-7	NA	TGCAGTGCTAGTCCCGCCTACGAGCAGTACTTC	CSASPAYEQYF
TRBV5-1	NA	TRBJ1-2	NA	TGCGCCAGCAGGGAGATCGATGGGGGCTACACCTTC	CASREIDGGYTF
TRBV4-1	NA	TRBJ2-7	TRBD1	TGCGCCAGCAGCCAATTTGGGATCCGGGACAGATCCTACGAGCAGTACTTC	CASSQFGIRDRSYEQYF
TRBV5-1	NA	TRBJ2-5	NA	TGCGCCAGCAGCTTGGAATCGGGCAGGGAAGGGACCCAGTACTTC	CASSLESGREGTQYF
TRBV2	NA	TRBJ1-5	TRBD1	TGTGCCAGCACCCCGGACAGGGATAGCAATCAGCCCCAGCATTTT	CASTPDRDSNQPQHF
TRBV10-2	NA	TRBJ1-5	TRBD1	TGCGCCAGCAGACCTACAGGGGAAAATCAGCCCCAGCATTTT	CASRPTGENQPQHF
TRBV4-2	NA	TRBJ2-7	TRBD2	TGTGCCAGCAGCCAAGACACGGGCGAACTAGCGGGAGGTAGCGACGAGCAGTACTTC	CASSQDTGELAGGSDEQYF
TRBV4-1	NA	TRBJ1-1	NA	TGCGCCAGCAGCCGGAATATCTGGACAAGGGCGAACACTGAAGCTTTCTTT	CASSRNIWTRANTEAFF
TRBV7-6	NA	TRBJ1-1	TRBD1	TGTGCCAGCAGCTTAGACAGGGGAGGTGAAGCTTTCTTT	CASSLDRGGEAFF
TRBV28	once	TRBJ1-2	NA	TGTGCCAGCAGTTCACAGGAACAAAACTATGGCTACACCTTC	CASSSQEQNYGYTF
TRBV7-2	NA	TRBJ2-2	TRBD2	TGTGCCAGCAGCTTAGTAGCGGGAGAGGGCACCGGGGAGCTGTTTTTT	CASSLVAGEGTGELFF
TRBV19	NA	TRBJ2-2	TRBD2	TGTGCCAGTAGTATGGGAGGGGCCTACACCGGGGAGCTGTTTTTT	CASSMGGAYTGELFF
TRBV27	once	TRBJ1-5	NA	TGTGCCAGCAGTCCGTTCACCGGGGGCAATCAGCCCCAGCATTTT	CASSPFTGGNQPQHF